This TCR beta chain emerged from a study of OX40 agonist ivuxolimab in advanced cancers. About the study: A mean age of about 59 years, range roughly 20 to 85, was recorded, and over 65% were male.

With respect to this clone: Its antigen is as yet unknown.

The germline V gene encodes CDR1 SGHTS and CDR2 YDEGEE. This CDR3 comprises 14 residues. V lost 2 bases and J lost 0, with 8 bases in between. The protocol was immunoSEQ multiplex PCR, while the TCRdb copy is restricted to in-frame clones and leaves out a portion. Of some 80,000 clones in the sample, around 94% are singletons; the top ten hold roughly 22%. Regarding the study as a whole: Partial responders receiving 0.1-3.0 mg/kg showed among the lowest clonal expansion.

The TCR sequence derives from an adult with an advanced solid tumor such as melanoma, head and neck, liver or kidney cancer. Material: CD4+ or CD8+ T cells sorted from blood, obtained in a trial of the OX40 agonist ivuxolimab. This sequence joins TRBV5-8 and TRBJ1-1; D is unclear. CDR3 region: CASSFGPMNTEAFF. The CDR3 region has the DNA TGTGCCAGCAGCTTTGGGCCCATGAACACTGAAGCTTTCTTT.